The 12 T cell receptor beta chains given below trace back to one sample, sequenced in a study of T cells in Graves' hyperthyroidism and ophthalmopathy. RNA transcripts served as the template for amplifying TCR beta CDR3 regions. With the HTBI primer set, the TCR CDR3 went through a first round of RT-PCR. Each CDR3 protein is one row after TCRdb ran MiXCR on the multiplex PCR reads. The table has roughly 640,000 distinct CDR3 sequences, about 16% seen once; the top ten hold under 3.5%. The source material was blood. The receptors originated from a woman in her 40s with Graves' ophthalmopathy.

This clonotype was recorded at least ten times. The chain carries TRBV7-2 and TRBJ2-1; weak D call: TRBD1 (6 bases). Germline lookup yields CDR1 SGHTA and CDR2 FQGNSA. Trimming pared 3 bases from V and 7 bases from J, leaving 22 bases between. This CDR3 is 17 amino acids long. The CDR3 sequence: CASSFPNYQTRGNEQFF. In DNA, the CDR3 is TGTGCCAGCAGCTTTCCCAATTACCAAACCAGGGGAAATGAGCAGTTCTTC.

This clonotype was detected only a few times. The chain employs TRBV29-1 and TRBJ2-7; D unclear. V was cut by 0 bases and J by 3 bases, with 6 bases left in between. There are 12 residues in the CDR3. Germline V gives CDR1 SQVTM, CDR2 ANQGSEA. CDR3 sequence: CSVEDSLYEQYF. In nucleotides, the CDR3 is TGCAGCGTTGAAGACAGTCTCTACGAGCAGTACTTC.

J is TRBJ2-3 and V is TRBV5-5; 13 positions agree with TRBD2. The junction had 3 bases not matched to a gene; V was cut back by 3 bases and J by 5 bases. The CDR3 runs to 15 residues. Germline loops: CDR1 SGHKS, CDR2 YYEKEE (reference sequence). As DNA, the CDR3 is TGTGCCAGCAGCTGGGGACTAGCGGGGCAAGATACGCAGTATTTT. Residues: CASSWGLAGQDTQYF.

The CDR3 DNA follows: TGCAGTGCTAGAGATGCGGGCAGGCTGGACTACGAGCAGTACTTC. This codes for CSARDAGRLDYEQYF. This chain uses TRBV20-1 with TRBJ2-7; maybe TRBD2 (5 bases). CDR3 length: 15 residues. V was shortened by 0 bases and J by 3 bases, with 15 bases between the two germline ends. Germline V gene lookup returns CDR1 DFQATT and CDR2 SNEGSKA (reference sequence).

Ten or more counts support this clonotype. This chain connects TRBV5-1 to TRBJ2-4; D is undetermined. Trimming left V 0 bases short and J 7 bases short, with 8 bases between. The V gene's germline CDR1 is SGHRS and CDR2 YFSETQ. The CDR3 is made up of 13 amino acids. The CDR3 sequence: CASSLEQGNIQYF. The CDR3 DNA sequence: TGCGCCAGCAGCTTGGAGCAAGGCAACATTCAGTACTTC.

This clonotype was found once. This chain joins TRBV4-1 and TRBJ2-4; 8 nucleotides line up with TRBD2. The CDR3 is made up of 16 amino acids. CDR1 is MGHRA and CDR2 is YSYEKL in the germline V gene. V trimming: 2 bases; J trimming: 7 bases; junction bases outside the gene matches: 10. The CDR3 DNA follows: TGCGCCAGCAGCCAAAGAGGGCGGGAGGCAGGGAACATTCAGTACTTC. Its translation is CASSQRGREAGNIQYF.

In regard to this clonotype: Its ends do not fully match the called genes, so a read error is possible. This sequence joins TRBV5-1 and TRBJ2-3; D perhaps matches TRBD2 (6 bases). Germline V gene data show CDR1 as SGHRS and CDR2 as YFSETQ. The CDR3 spans 16 residues. For the CDR3, the DNA is TGTGCCAGCAGCCTCTTCGGTGGGGGGATCACAGATACGCAGTATTTT. Its translation: CASSLFGGGITDTQYF. The whole variable domain, filled in from reference TRBV5-1 and TRBJ2-3, reads KAGVTQTPRYLIKTRGQQVTLSCSPISGHRSVSWYQQTPGQGLQFLFEYFSETQRNKGNFPGRFSGRQFSNSRSEMNVSTLELGDSALYLCASSLFGGGITDTQYFGPGTRLTVL.

To note about this clonotype: Since a much larger clone is just one base distant, this may be a read error. J is TRBJ2-1 and V is TRBV7-9; 9 positions agree with TRBD2. Germline CDR1 SEHNR, CDR2 FQNEAQ (reference sequence). The CDR3 sequence is 18 residues long. V trimming: 0 bases; J trimming: 8 bases; junction bases outside the gene matches: 14. The CDR3 DNA reads as TGTGCCAGCAGCTTAGCCCGCGTGGAGGCTAGCGGGAACTATGAGCAGTTCTTC. Translating it yields CASSLARVEASGNYEQFF.

A note on this clonotype: Given a much more abundant clone one base away, this may be a read error. The J gene is TRBJ1-1, the V gene TRBV6-1, with a tentative D call TRBD1 (5 bases). The CDR3 has 12 residues. Germline lookup yields CDR1 MNHNS and CDR2 SASEGT. Trimming removed 5 bases at V and 4 bases at J, with 8 bases between. CDR3 DNA: TGTGCCAGCAGTTGGGGCAGCACTGAAGCTTTCTTT. Translating it yields CASSWGSTEAFF.

This clonotype was observed many times. This chain joins TRBV5-5 and TRBJ1-1; D is unresolved. V was cut by 4 bases and J by 1 base, with 8 bases left in between. The germline gives CDR1 SGHKS, CDR2 YYEKEE (reference sequence). This CDR3 has 13 residues. CDR3 DNA: TGTGCCAGCAGCCCCTACAAGAACACTGAAGCTTTCTTT. Translated: CASSPYKNTEAFF.

In DNA form, the CDR3 reads TGTGCCAGCCATTGGAACGAAAAACTGTTTTTT. Encoded protein: CASHWNEKLFF. The V and J genes are TRBV19 and TRBJ1-4; D gene ambiguous. The germline CDR1 and CDR2 sequences are LNHDA and SQIVND (reference sequence). The V and J ends lost 9 bases and 8 bases respectively, with 10 bases between them. The CDR3 extends over 11 amino acids.

This clonotype came up many times. The CDR3 protein is CASSLGLANTQYF. As DNA, the CDR3 is TGTGCCAGCAGCTTAGGACTAGCAAATACGCAGTATTTT. This rearrangement joins TRBV5-6 to TRBJ2-3; 8 nucleotides line up with TRBD2. Germline values: CDR1 SGHDT, CDR2 YYEEEE. Unmatched junction bases numbered 3, after V lost 2 bases and J lost 7 bases. The CDR3 spans 13 residues.